Shown below are 20 T cell receptor beta chains from a single sample sequenced in a study of OX40 agonist ivuxolimab in advanced cancers. Data came from immunoSEQ multiplex PCR; TCRdb stores just in-frame clones and leaves some out. The table shows roughly 58,000 clones, with 87% occurring only once. Source: CD4+ or CD8+ T cells sorted from blood, taken in a trial of the OX40 agonist ivuxolimab. The receptors stem from an adult with an advanced solid tumor such as melanoma, head and neck, liver or kidney cancer.

This chain connects TRBV18 to TRBJ1-5; TRBD1 matches at 11 bases. V was pared by 3 bases and J by 2 bases, with 3 bases of the junction left unmatched. The length of the CDR3 is 16 residues. The germline V gene has CDR1 KGHSH and CDR2 LQKENI. The CDR3 loop is CASSPGTGGGNQPQHF. DNA for the CDR3: TGTGCCAGCTCACCCGGGACAGGGGGTGGCAATCAGCCCCAGCATTTT.

This chain uses TRBV6-1 with TRBJ2-7; D not certain. This CDR3 has 13 residues. Germline V lookup: CDR1 MNHNS, CDR2 SASEGT. The V end lost 1 base, the J end lost 6 bases, and 10 bases lay between the germline ends. This chain's CDR3 is CASSEGFLIEQYF. CDR3 in DNA: TGTGCCAGCAGTGAAGGGTTCCTCATCGAGCAGTACTTC.

The gene calls are TRBV27 and TRBJ1-1; D call uncertain. The CDR3 length is 14 residues. CDR1 is MNHEY, CDR2 SMNVEV, per germline (reference sequence). The V end was cut by 0 bases, the J end by 0 bases, with 5 bases between. CDR3 DNA: TGTGCCAGCAGTTTATCGTTCCTGAACACTGAAGCTTTCTTT. It encodes CASSLSFLNTEAFF.

The CDR3 spells CASSLGSAIKNTEAFF. CDR3 DNA sequence: TGTGCCAGCAGCTTGGGGTCGGCAATTAAGAACACTGAAGCTTTCTTT. This chain connects TRBV5-6 to TRBJ1-1; no clear D gene. CDR1 is SGHDT, CDR2 YYEEEE, per germline. Trimming left V 0 bases short and J 1 base short, with 13 bases between. This CDR3 is 16 amino acids long.

V usage is TRBV28 and J usage is TRBJ2-5, with D tentatively TRBD1 (6 bases). This CDR3 contains 14 residues. The V end was cut by 7 bases, the J end by 5 bases, with 17 bases between. Germline lookup yields CDR1 MDHEN and CDR2 SYDVKM. The CDR3 is CASTQGGYDETQYF. The CDR3 DNA reads TGTGCCAGCACCCAAGGGGGATATGATGAGACCCAGTACTTC.

CDR3 nucleotide sequence: TGTGCCAGCTCAGCAGGGGGTAACGAGCAGTACTTC. Its protein is CASSAGGNEQYF. The chain employs TRBV18 and TRBJ2-7; 7 bases agree with TRBD1. V was clipped by 5 bases and J by 5 bases; unmatched bases: 3. CDR1 is KGHSH, CDR2 LQKENI, per germline. The CDR3 has 12 amino acids.

The rearrangement joins TRBV6-5 to TRBJ2-7; 14 bases map to TRBD2. V lost 2 bases to trimming and J lost 6 bases; unmatched junction nucleotides: 3. The germline V gene has CDR1 MNHEY and CDR2 SVGAGI. The CDR3 consists of 15 residues. The CDR3 DNA reads as TGTGCCAGCAGTTACGGGACTAGCGGGAGCCTCGAGCAGTACTTC. Amino acids: CASSYGTSGSLEQYF.

The V gene is TRBV6-5, the J gene TRBJ1-5, with a tentative D call TRBD1 (5 bases). Per the germline V gene, CDR1 is MNHEY and CDR2 is SVGAGI. The ends were cut back, 6 bases at V and 5 bases at J, with 14 bases in the middle. This CDR3 spans 14 amino acids. The DNA of the CDR3 is TGTGCCAGCAGCCGGGGGAGGGGCGATCAGCCCCAGCATTTT. Translated: CASSRGRGDQPQHF.

The rearrangement uses TRBV10-1 and TRBJ2-3; 12 bases are shared with TRBD2. The CDR3 runs to 16 residues. Germline loops: CDR1 WNHNN, CDR2 SYGVQD (reference sequence). Unmatched junction bases numbered 8, after V lost 8 bases and J lost 2 bases. CDR3 bases: TGCGCCAGCGCCTCGGGACTAGCGGGCCTCACAGATACGCAGTATTTT. Translation gives CASASGLAGLTDTQYF.

V is TRBV11-3 and J is TRBJ2-1; the D is unclear. Germline V gene lookup returns CDR1 SGHNT and CDR2 YENEEA. The CDR3 extends over 13 amino acids. Trimming stripped 4 bases from V and 3 bases from J, with 7 bases between. The CDR3, as DNA: TGTGCCAGCAGCTACACCCGCTACAATGAGCAGTTCTTC. Its protein product is CASSYTRYNEQFF. Filled out from reference TRBV11-3 and TRBJ2-1, the complete variable domain reads EAGVVQSPRYKIIEKKQPVAFWCNPISGHNTLYWYLQNLGQGPELLIRYENEEAVDDSQLPKDRFSAERLKGVDSTLKIQPAELGDSAVYLCASSYTRYNEQFFGPGTRLTVL.

This rearrangement joins TRBV18 to TRBJ2-1; 9 bases map to TRBD2. The trim removed 1 base at V and 6 bases at J, leaving 4 bases unmatched. The germline gives CDR1 KGHSH, CDR2 LQKENI. This CDR3 is 15 amino acids long. CDR3 amino acids: CASSPRREGSNEQFF. The CDR3 region has the DNA TGTGCCAGCTCACCACGGCGGGAGGGTAGCAATGAGCAGTTCTTC.

The rearrangement uses TRBV19 and TRBJ2-7; D ambiguous. V lost 6 bases to trimming and J lost 0 bases, with 12 bases between them. The CDR3 is made up of 14 amino acids. Germline V gene sequence: CDR1 LNHDA, CDR2 SQIVND (reference sequence). The CDR3 DNA follows: TGTGCCAGTAGCCGGCAGGCAGCCTCCTACGAGCAGTACTTC. This translates into CASSRQAASYEQYF.

V gene TRBV6-6 combines with J gene TRBJ2-5; TRBD1 might be the D (6 bases). Trimming left V 0 bases short and J 4 bases short, with 15 bases between. The germline V gene has CDR1 MNHNY and CDR2 SVGAGI (reference sequence). The CDR3 loop spans 16 amino acids. This CDR3 reads CASSYSNYRDRETQYF. The CDR3 nucleotides read TGTGCCAGCAGTTACTCTAACTACAGGGACCGAGAGACCCAGTACTTC.

The chain combines TRBV5-8 with TRBJ1-3; 8 positions agree with TRBD1. Per germline, CDR1 SGHTS and CDR2 YDEGEE. V shed 2 bases, J shed 4 bases, and the junction held 5 bases outside the gene matches. The CDR3 is made up of 15 amino acids. The CDR3 DNA follows: TGTGCCAGCAGCTTCCAGGGGGCGGACGGAAACACCATATATTTT. Its translation: CASSFQGADGNTIYF.

The V and J genes are TRBV28 and TRBJ1-5, with 8 nucleotides matching TRBD1. V shed 4 bases, J shed 4 bases, and the junction held 6 bases outside the gene matches. CDR3 length: 15 amino acids. Germline values: CDR1 MDHEN, CDR2 SYDVKM. CDR3 in DNA: TGTGCCAGCAGTTCCCAGGGGGCAGGGAATCAGCCCCAGCATTTT. It yields the protein CASSSQGAGNQPQHF.

The genes are TRBV5-1 and TRBJ2-5; possible D gene TRBD1, 6 bases. CDR1 is SGHRS and CDR2 is YFSETQ in the germline V gene. V lost 5 bases, J lost 1 base, and 15 bases lay in between. The CDR3 is made up of 15 amino acids. CDR3 sequence reads: CASRFRTDLQETQYF. The CDR3 DNA reads TGCGCCAGCAGGTTTAGGACAGACCTCCAAGAGACCCAGTACTTC. Together with reference TRBV5-1 and TRBJ2-5, the CDR3 gives the full variable domain: KAGVTQTPRYLIKTRGQQVTLSCSPISGHRSVSWYQQTPGQGLQFLFEYFSETQRNKGNFPGRFSGRQFSNSRSEMNVSTLELGDSALYLCASRFRTDLQETQYFGPGTRLLVL.

By share of the sample, this clone is medium-sized. The rearrangement links TRBV5-1 to TRBJ1-1; D is undetermined. Germline-derived CDR1 and CDR2 are SGHRS and YFSETQ. Trimming pared 4 bases from V and 4 bases from J, leaving 8 bases between. CDR3 size: 12 residues. CDR3 in amino acids: CASSRVSTEAFF. The CDR3 region has the DNA TGCGCCAGCAGCAGGGTATCCACTGAAGCTTTCTTT.

The chain links TRBV2 to TRBJ1-1; tentatively, D is TRBD1 (5 bases). V was shortened by 7 bases and J by 5 bases, with 11 bases between the two germline ends. Germline assignment: CDR1 SNHLY and CDR2 FYNNEI. The CDR3 is made up of 12 amino acids. Here the CDR3 reads CASIRDGTEAFF. As DNA, the CDR3 is TGTGCCAGCATCAGGGATGGGACTGAAGCTTTCTTT.

The V and J genes are TRBV30 and TRBJ2-5; a possible D gene is TRBD1 (6 bases). The CDR3 length is 11 residues. CDR1 and CDR2 from the germline V gene are GTSNPN and SVGIG (reference sequence). V lost 4 bases, J lost 4 bases, and 7 bases lay in between. CDR3 DNA: TGTGCCTGGAACAGGGTAGAGACCCAGTACTTC. Translation: CAWNRVETQYF.

This chain joins TRBV13 and TRBJ1-3; D ambiguous. CDR3 length: 11 residues. The V and J ends lost 5 bases and 9 bases respectively, with 8 bases between them. Germline V gene lookup returns CDR1 PRHDT and CDR2 FYEKMQ (reference sequence). This CDR3 is CASSKGRTIYF. CDR3 bases: TGTGCCAGCAGCAAGGGTCGCACCATATATTTT. Variable domain in full (rest from reference TRBV13 and TRBJ1-3): AAGVIQSPRHLIKEKRETATLKCYPIPRHDTVYWYQQGPGQDPQFLISFYEKMQSDKGSIPDRFSAQQFSDYHSELNMSSLELGDSALYFCASSKGRTIYFGEGSWLTVV.